This T cell receptor (beta chain) was documented in a study of blood T cell repertoires in COVID-19. Study-wide context: Nucleic acid was either cDNA or gDNA, and it came from T cells, B-cell-depleted T cells, or PBMCs.

The CDR3 consists of 16 residues. The V gene's germline CDR1 is ENHRY and CDR2 SYGVKD. Trimming shortened V by 6 bases and J by 0 bases, and 16 bases separated the two germline ends. TCRdb's copy holds only in-frame clones and misses some; the assay was immunoSEQ multiplex PCR. The sample holds 200,000 to 250,000 clones, approximately 81% seen once. The sequence was collected from a woman of 80 years or more with acute or convalescent COVID-19. The V and J genes are TRBV10-3 and TRBJ2-3; possible D gene TRBD2, 6 bases. The sample comprised peripheral blood. The CDR3 DNA is TGTGCCATCAGGACCTGGCGGGGCCGAAGCACAGATACGCAGTATTTT. Its protein product is CAIRTWRGRSTDTQYF.